This record looks at one TCR beta chain sequence and its context. This entry belongs to a study of blood T cell repertoires in COVID-19. Turning to the study itself: Samples representing acute and convalescent COVID-19 were sourced from the United States, Italy and Spain.

The ends were cut back, 4 bases at V and 2 bases at J, with 12 bases in the middle. This CDR3 comprises 15 residues. Germline lookup yields CDR1 LNHDA and CDR2 SQIVND (reference sequence). Libraries were prepared by immunoSEQ multiplex PCR; TCRdb keeps only in-frame clonotypes and omits some of them. The data contain more than 200,000 clones, 86% of them singletons. The chain uses TRBV19 and TRBJ2-1; D may be TRBD2 (5 bases). This receptor was obtained from a man aged 50 to 60 with COVID-19, enrolled during active disease. Sequencing used peripheral blood. The chain's CDR3 is CASSTGIDPYNEQFF. The CDR3 nucleotides read TGTGCCAGTAGTACCGGGATTGATCCCTACAATGAGCAGTTCTTC.